What follows describes a single TCR beta chain. Its antigen is as yet unknown. This sample was included in a study of PD-L1 blockade in urothelial cancer. Turning to the study itself: Median blood clonality was roughly 0.088, with around 77,000 unique TCRs.

Study outcomes and limitations: Lower than median blood TCR clonality before treatment predicted better survival.

Stated time point: peripheral blood 6 weeks after treatment start. Locally advanced or metastatic urothelial carcinoma was diagnosed in the patients. Between 1 and 8 samples, pretreatment and on-treatment, were given by each patient. The CDR3 contains 18 residues. Germline CDR1 SQVTM, CDR2 ANQGSEA. The trim removed 7 bases at V and 2 bases at J, leaving 23 bases unmatched. Data came from immunoSEQ multiplex PCR; TCRdb stores just in-frame clones and leaves some out. Among 20,000 to 25,000 clones listed, under 95% were seen once. Sequencing used PBMCs, obtained around atezolizumab (anti-PD-L1) treatment. This TCR was recovered from an older woman with urothelial cancer. The chain has TRBV29-1 and TRBJ2-7; 7 bases are shared with TRBD1. The chain's CDR3 is CSASISSVRQGRTYEQYF. Written as DNA, the CDR3 is TGCAGCGCTTCTATTTCTTCTGTGCGACAGGGTCGCACCTACGAGCAGTACTTC.